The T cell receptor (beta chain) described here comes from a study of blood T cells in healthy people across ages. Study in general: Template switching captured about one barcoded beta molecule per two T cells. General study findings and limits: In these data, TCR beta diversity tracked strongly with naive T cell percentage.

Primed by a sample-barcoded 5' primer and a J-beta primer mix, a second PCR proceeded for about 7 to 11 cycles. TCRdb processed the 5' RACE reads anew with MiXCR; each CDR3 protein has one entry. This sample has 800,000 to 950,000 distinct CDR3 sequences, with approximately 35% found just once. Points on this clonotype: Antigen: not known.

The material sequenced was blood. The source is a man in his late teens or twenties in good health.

CDR3 DNA sequence: TGCAGTGCTAGAGATATGTTTGGGCTATTCACAGATACGCAGTATTTT. Its translation is CSARDMFGLFTDTQYF. The gene calls are TRBV20-1 and TRBJ2-3; D not certain. Germline V gene sequence: CDR1 DFQATT, CDR2 SNEGSKA (reference sequence). CDR3 length equals 16 residues. V lost 0 bases and J 2 bases, leaving 15 bases between the germline ends.